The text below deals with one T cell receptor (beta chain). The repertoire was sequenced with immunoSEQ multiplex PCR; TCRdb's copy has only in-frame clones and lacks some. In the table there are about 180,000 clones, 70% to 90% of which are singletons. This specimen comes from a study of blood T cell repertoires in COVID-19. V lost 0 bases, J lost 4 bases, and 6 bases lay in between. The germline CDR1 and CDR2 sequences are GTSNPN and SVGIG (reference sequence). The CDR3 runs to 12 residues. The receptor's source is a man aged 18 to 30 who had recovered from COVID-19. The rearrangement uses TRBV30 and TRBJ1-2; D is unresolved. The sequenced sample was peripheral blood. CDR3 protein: CAWSVSGYGYTF. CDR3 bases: TGTGCCTGGAGTGTATCAGGCTATGGCTACACCTTC.